A single sample is the source of the 4 T cell receptor beta chains below, sequenced in a study of long-term antiretroviral therapy in people with HIV. The assay, immunoSEQ v3.0, was run at survey level. Assay used: immunoSEQ multiplex PCR; TCRdb lists only in-frame clones, some missing. Of about 20,000 clones listed, 90% are singletons. The sequences come from unsorted PBMCs, collected approximately 4.2 years before starting antiretroviral therapy. Receptor source: a woman in her twenties or thirties with HIV.

The chain recombines TRBV9 with TRBJ1-3; D unclear. Germline CDR1 reads SGDLS; CDR2 reads YYNGEE. This CDR3 contains 16 residues. The V end lost 0 bases, the J end lost 2 bases, and 12 bases lay between the germline ends. Written as DNA, the CDR3 is TGTGCCAGCAGCGTAGCGGGCAGGTTCGCTGGAAACACCATATATTTT. Translation: CASSVAGRFAGNTIYF. Complete variable domain (other parts from reference TRBV9 and TRBJ1-3): DSGVTQTPKHLITATGQRVTLRCSPRSGDLSVYWYQQSLDQGLQFLIQYYNGEERAKGNILERFSAQQFPDLHSELNLSSLELGDSALYFCASSVAGRFAGNTIYFGEGSWLTVV.

The chain combines TRBV5-6 with TRBJ1-2; 8 bases line up with TRBD1. The germline V gene has CDR1 SGHDT and CDR2 YYEEEE. The CDR3 extends over 14 amino acids. J was trimmed by 3 bases and V by 4 bases; bases with no gene match: 5. The CDR3 region is CASSQTGVHYGYTF. Written as DNA, the CDR3 is TGTGCCAGCAGCCAGACAGGGGTCCACTATGGCTACACCTTC.

This rearrangement joins TRBV11-2 to TRBJ2-5, with D possibly being TRBD2 (5 bases). Germline CDR1 SGHAT, CDR2 FQNNGV. Trimming stripped 5 bases from V and 5 bases from J, with 15 bases between. CDR3 length equals 14 residues. The CDR3 loop reads CASSLNAGEETQYF. The CDR3 DNA follows: TGTGCCAGCAGCCTTAACGCGGGCGAGGAGACCCAGTACTTC.

This chain links TRBV18 with TRBJ2-7, with D maybe TRBD2 (7 bases). Germline assignment: CDR1 KGHSH and CDR2 LQKENI. This CDR3 is 15 amino acids long. V was clipped by 1 base and J by 1 base, with 11 bases between them. CDR3 coding DNA: TGTGCCAGCTCACCACGCGGGGGCGCTTCCTACGAGCAGTACTTC. Protein: CASSPRGGASYEQYF.